One sample yielded the 19 T cell receptor beta chains listed below, sequenced in a study of memory CD4+ T cells and cytomegalovirus serostatus. Sequencing used immunoSEQ multiplex PCR; TCRdb keeps in-frame clones, though not all of them. The table shows about 42,000 clones, with 65% to 85% occurring only once. The sort gate was single viable CD3+CD4+CD8-CD45RO+ cells for memory CD4+ T cells. The material sequenced was memory CD4+ T cells from blood. These receptors all stem from an adult in good health and CMV-seronegative.

In its sample, this clone was seen a few times. The chain joins TRBV10-3 to TRBJ2-1, with D possibly being TRBD2 (6 bases). Germline-derived CDR1 and CDR2 are ENHRY and SYGVKD. The CDR3 sequence is 12 residues long. DNA of the CDR3: TGTGCGATACAGAGCGGGTTTGGAGAGCAGTTCTTC. It is translated as CAIQSGFGEQFF.

The V gene is TRBV4-2, the J gene TRBJ2-1; 9 nucleotides align to TRBD2. Losses at the gene ends were 1 base for V and 8 bases for J; bases not matched to a gene: 12. This CDR3 spans 17 amino acids. From germline, CDR1 is LGHNA and CDR2 YNFKEQ. The DNA for the CDR3 is TGTGCCAGCAGCCAAGGCCAGGCGGGGGGGGCTTCGCATGAGCAGTTCTTC. Residues: CASSQGQAGGASHEQFF.

This clone was seen once. The chain is built from TRBV2 and TRBJ2-7, with 9 bases identical to TRBD2. The germline V gene encodes CDR1 SNHLY and CDR2 FYNNEI. Trimming removed 2 bases from V and 4 bases from J; junction bases left unmatched: 0. The CDR3 is 13 residues long. The CDR3: CASSELAGYEQYF. The DNA for the CDR3 is TGTGCCAGCAGTGAACTAGCGGGGTACGAGCAGTACTTC.

The chain couples TRBV10-3 to TRBJ1-6; D gene uncertain. CDR1 is ENHRY, CDR2 SYGVKD, per germline. The CDR3 covers 15 residues. With 0 bases removed from V and 7 bases from J, the gap between germline ends came to 10 bases. The CDR3 sequence is CAISESSGKNSPLHF. CDR3 nucleotide sequence: TGTGCCATCAGTGAGTCTAGTGGTAAAAATTCACCCCTCCACTTT.

The chain carries TRBV7-2 and TRBJ2-7; weak D call: TRBD1 (6 bases). V was clipped by 5 bases and J by 7 bases, with 15 bases between them. Per the germline V gene, CDR1 is SGHTA and CDR2 is FQGNSA. The CDR3 is 13 residues long. CDR3 region: CASSLWGLAEQYF. The CDR3 nucleotides are TGTGCCAGCAGCCTGTGGGGGCTGGCTGAGCAGTACTTC.

This sequence joins TRBV28 and TRBJ1-6, with 8 positions matching TRBD1. Germline loops: CDR1 MDHEN, CDR2 SYDVKM. Trimming took 3 bases from V and 9 from J; bases not matched to a gene: 7. This CDR3 has 15 amino acids. The CDR3 protein is CASSLSGTGFSPLHF. CDR3 nucleotide sequence: TGTGCCAGCAGTTTGAGCGGGACAGGTTTTTCACCCCTCCACTTT.

This chain connects TRBV2 to TRBJ2-1, with 11 bases aligning to TRBD2. Looked up from germline, CDR1 is SNHLY and CDR2 is FYNNEI. The J segment lost 3 bases and the V segment lost 7 bases, leaving 11 bases of the junction unmatched. The CDR3 totals 17 residues. Written as DNA, the CDR3 is TGTGCCAGCAAAGTTAGCGGGGGGGCAGGCGGCTACAATGAGCAGTTCTTC. This translates into CASKVSGGAGGYNEQFF.

The chain uses TRBV7-9 and TRBJ1-1, with 7 bases fitting TRBD1. Per the germline V gene, CDR1 is SEHNR and CDR2 is FQNEAQ (reference sequence). CDR3 length: 13 residues. V dropped 3 bases and J dropped 5; count of bases not matched to a gene: 3. The CDR3 sequence is CASSLQGGTEAFF. The CDR3 DNA reads TGTGCCAGCAGCTTGCAGGGGGGAACTGAAGCTTTCTTT.

The chain employs TRBV5-1 and TRBJ2-1, with 7 bases aligning to TRBD2. Trimming cost V 4 bases and J 10 bases; bases outside gene matches: 14. This CDR3 contains 15 residues. Germline lookup yields CDR1 SGHRS and CDR2 YFSETQ. The CDR3 DNA reads TGCGCCAGCAGCCTCACCGGGACTACCAACGGGGAGCAGTTCTTC. It yields the protein CASSLTGTTNGEQFF.

The chain is built from TRBV6-5 and TRBJ1-1; tentative D call: TRBD1 (5 bases). Trimming shortened V by 4 bases and J by 0 bases, and 12 bases separated the two germline ends. The CDR3 sequence is 15 residues long. Looked up from germline, CDR1 is MNHEY and CDR2 is SVGAGI. The CDR3: CASSSLQQVNTEAFF. CDR3 bases: TGTGCCAGCAGTTCTTTACAACAGGTGAACACTGAAGCTTTCTTT.

The chain carries TRBV21-1 and TRBJ2-7; TRBD1 was called by the table and not checked on the DNA. TRBV21-1 is a documented pseudogene. There are 15 residues in the CDR3. CDR3 region: CASSKAAGVPYEQYF. The CDR3 DNA is TGTGCCAGCAGCAAAGCGGCAGGGGTACCCTACGAGCAGTACTTC.

The V gene is TRBV7-2, the J gene TRBJ2-2; no firm D call. CDR1 SGHTA and CDR2 FQGNSA come from the germline V gene. V was cut by 8 bases and J by 6 bases, with 13 bases left in between. This CDR3 has 13 amino acids. In DNA, the CDR3 is TGTGCCAGCCGGCCCACGTCCGCCGGGGAGCTGTTTTTT. It specifies CASRPTSAGELFF.

The chain has TRBV28 and TRBJ2-7, with D perhaps TRBD2 (6 bases). V lost 3 bases to trimming and J lost 1 base, with 16 bases between them. This CDR3 comprises 16 residues. Germline V CDR1 and CDR2: MDHEN, SYDVKM. The CDR3 loop is CASSLTRGYGSYEQYF. The CDR3 DNA sequence: TGTGCCAGCAGTTTGACCCGGGGGTATGGGTCCTACGAGCAGTACTTC. The entire variable domain, with the rest obtained from reference TRBV28 and TRBJ2-7, is as follows: DVKVTQSSRYLVKRTGEKVFLECVQDMDHENMFWYRQDPGLGLRLIYFSYDVKMKEKGDIPEGYSVSREKKERFSLILESASTNQTSMYLCASSLTRGYGSYEQYFGPGTRLTVT.

The chain joins TRBV12-5 to TRBJ1-5; 10 bases match TRBD1. V trimming: 0 bases; J trimming: 2 bases; junction bases outside the gene matches: 10. The CDR3 spans 19 residues. Germline lookup yields CDR1 LGHNT and CDR2 FRNRAP. CDR3 sequence (DNA): TGTGCTAGTGGTTTGGTACAAGGGGACAGGGGATATGGCAATCAGCCCCAGCATTTT. This gives the protein CASGLVQGDRGYGNQPQHF.

The gene calls are TRBV4-2 and TRBJ2-7; D remains unclear. Trimming shortened V by 0 bases and J by 7 bases, and 10 bases separated the two germline ends. This CDR3 contains 13 residues. The germline V gene has CDR1 LGHNA and CDR2 YNFKEQ. The CDR3 DNA reads TGTGCCAGCAGCCAAGATTTAAATTTTGAGCAGTACTTC. Translated, it gives CASSQDLNFEQYF.

This chain connects TRBV5-5 to TRBJ2-2; the match to TRBD1 covers 7 bases. Germline V gene data show CDR1 as SGHKS and CDR2 as YYEKEE (reference sequence). The CDR3 is 16 amino acids. Trimming cost V 0 bases and J 5 bases; bases outside gene matches: 7. CDR3: CASSLGGQSWTGELFF. The CDR3 bases are TGTGCCAGCAGCTTGGGGGGACAGTCTTGGACCGGGGAGCTGTTTTTT.

This rearrangement joins TRBV6-1 to TRBJ2-7; weak D call: TRBD1 (6 bases). There are 14 residues in the CDR3. V lost 7 bases and J 5 bases, leaving 18 bases between the germline ends. CDR1 is MNHNS, CDR2 SASEGT, per germline. The CDR3 DNA sequence: TGTGCCAGCATTTGGGGGCAGGGGTCGAACGAGCAGTACTTC. It translates to CASIWGQGSNEQYF.

This chain connects TRBV2 to TRBJ1-1; possibly TRBD1 for D (5 bases). Germline assignment: CDR1 SNHLY and CDR2 FYNNEI. V lost 6 bases, J lost 3 bases, and 14 bases lay in between. The CDR3 runs 14 residues. CDR3 loop: CASRRGRVDTEAFF. The CDR3 bases are TGTGCCAGCAGGCGGGGGAGGGTTGACACTGAAGCTTTCTTT.

This clone has just one count. This sequence joins TRBV2 and TRBJ1-1; possible D gene TRBD1, 5 bases. CDR1 is SNHLY, CDR2 FYNNEI, per germline. V shed 6 bases and J shed 4 bases, with 15 bases lying between them. This CDR3 comprises 14 residues. The chain's CDR3 is CASRGKGFGTEAFF. Here the CDR3 DNA reads TGTGCCAGCAGAGGGAAGGGGTTCGGCACTGAAGCTTTCTTT.